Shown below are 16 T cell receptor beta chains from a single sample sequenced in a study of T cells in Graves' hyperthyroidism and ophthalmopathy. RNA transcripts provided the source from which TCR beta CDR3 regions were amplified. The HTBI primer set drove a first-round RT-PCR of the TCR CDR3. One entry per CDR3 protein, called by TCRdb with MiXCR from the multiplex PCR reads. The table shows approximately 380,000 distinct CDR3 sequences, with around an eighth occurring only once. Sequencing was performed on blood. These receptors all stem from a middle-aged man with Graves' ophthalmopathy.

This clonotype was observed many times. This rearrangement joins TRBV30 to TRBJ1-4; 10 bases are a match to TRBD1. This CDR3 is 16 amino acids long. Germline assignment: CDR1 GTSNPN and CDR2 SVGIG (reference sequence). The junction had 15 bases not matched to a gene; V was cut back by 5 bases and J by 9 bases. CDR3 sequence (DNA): TGTGCCTGGGTACCCGAGACAGGGGGCGTGAAGCAAAAACTGTTTTTT. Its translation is CAWVPETGGVKQKLFF.

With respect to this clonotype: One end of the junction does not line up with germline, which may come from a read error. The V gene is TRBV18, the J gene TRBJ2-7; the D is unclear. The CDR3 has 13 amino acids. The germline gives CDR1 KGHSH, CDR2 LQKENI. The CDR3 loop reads CASSAPSVEEQYF. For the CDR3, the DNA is TGTGCCAGCTCAGCACCCAGCGTGGAGGAGCAGTACTTC.

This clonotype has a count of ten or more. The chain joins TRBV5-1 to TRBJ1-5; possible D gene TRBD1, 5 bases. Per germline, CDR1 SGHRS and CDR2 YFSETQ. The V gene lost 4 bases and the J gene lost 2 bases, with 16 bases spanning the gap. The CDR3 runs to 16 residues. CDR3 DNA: TGCGCCAGCAGCCCAACCCCAGGGCCCGGCAATCAGCCCCAGCATTTT. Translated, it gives CASSPTPGPGNQPQHF. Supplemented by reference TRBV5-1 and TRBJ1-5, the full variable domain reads KAGVTQTPRYLIKTRGQQVTLSCSPISGHRSVSWYQQTPGQGLQFLFEYFSETQRNKGNFPGRFSGRQFSNSRSEMNVSTLELGDSALYLCASSPTPGPGNQPQHFGDGTRLSIL.

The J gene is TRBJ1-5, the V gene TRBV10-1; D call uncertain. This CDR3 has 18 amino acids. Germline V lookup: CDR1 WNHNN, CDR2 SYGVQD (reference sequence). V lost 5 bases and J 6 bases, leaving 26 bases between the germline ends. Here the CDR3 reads CASSPVRNWPRFGQPQHF. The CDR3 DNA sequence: TGCGCCAGCAGTCCAGTAAGGAATTGGCCGAGGTTTGGTCAGCCCCAGCATTTT.

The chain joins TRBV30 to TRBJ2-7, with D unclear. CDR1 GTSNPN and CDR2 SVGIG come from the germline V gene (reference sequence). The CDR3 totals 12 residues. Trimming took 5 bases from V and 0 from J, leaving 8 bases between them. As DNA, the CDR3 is TGTGCCTGGGAGCACAACTCCTACGAGCAGTACTTC. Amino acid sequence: CAWEHNSYEQYF.

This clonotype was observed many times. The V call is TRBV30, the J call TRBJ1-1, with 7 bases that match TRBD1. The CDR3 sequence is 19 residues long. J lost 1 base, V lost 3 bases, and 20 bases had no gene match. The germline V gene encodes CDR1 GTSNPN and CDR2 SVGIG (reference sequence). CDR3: CAWRPIALARTGPNTEAFF. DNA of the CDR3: TGTGCCTGGAGGCCCATCGCCCTCGCCCGGACAGGTCCGAACACTGAAGCTTTCTTT.

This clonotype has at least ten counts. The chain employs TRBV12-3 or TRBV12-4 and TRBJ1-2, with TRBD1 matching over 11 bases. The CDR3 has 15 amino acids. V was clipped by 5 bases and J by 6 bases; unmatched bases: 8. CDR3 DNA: TGTGCCAGCAGTGACAGGACAGGGGGCGTCGATGGCTACACCTTC. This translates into CASSDRTGGVDGYTF.

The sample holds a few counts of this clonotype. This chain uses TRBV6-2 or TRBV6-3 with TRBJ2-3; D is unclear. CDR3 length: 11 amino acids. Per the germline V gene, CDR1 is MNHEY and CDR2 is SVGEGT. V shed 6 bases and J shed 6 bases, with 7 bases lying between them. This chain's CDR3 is CASSRQDTQYF. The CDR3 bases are TGTGCCAGCAGCCGGCAGGATACGCAGTATTTT.

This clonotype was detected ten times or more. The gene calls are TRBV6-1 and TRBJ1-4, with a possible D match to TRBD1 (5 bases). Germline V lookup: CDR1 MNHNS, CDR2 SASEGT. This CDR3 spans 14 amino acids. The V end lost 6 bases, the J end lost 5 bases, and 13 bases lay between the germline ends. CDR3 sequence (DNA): TGTGCCAGCAGCCTCGGGGGACGAAATGAAAAACTGTTTTTT. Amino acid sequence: CASSLGGRNEKLFF.

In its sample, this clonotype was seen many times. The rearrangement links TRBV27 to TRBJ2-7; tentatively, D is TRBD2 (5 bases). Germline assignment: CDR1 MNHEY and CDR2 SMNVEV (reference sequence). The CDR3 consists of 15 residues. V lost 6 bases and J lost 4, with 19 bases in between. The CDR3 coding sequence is TGTGCCAGCAGACCCCATGGAAGCGGCACTTACGAGCAGTACTTC. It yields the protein CASRPHGSGTYEQYF.

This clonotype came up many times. CDR3 bases: TGCAGCGTTGAGCCCCCGGGGAACACTGAAGCTTTCTTT. The encoded protein is CSVEPPGNTEAFF. V usage is TRBV29-1 and J usage is TRBJ1-1; D not resolved. There are 13 residues in the CDR3. Trimming pared 3 bases from V and 1 base from J, leaving 9 bases between. Germline V CDR1 and CDR2: SQVTM, ANQGSEA.

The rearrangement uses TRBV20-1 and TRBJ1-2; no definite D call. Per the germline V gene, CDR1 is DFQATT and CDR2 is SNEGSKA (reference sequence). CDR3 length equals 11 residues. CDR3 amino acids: CSPGWESGYTF. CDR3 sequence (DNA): TGCAGCCCTGGGTGGGAAAGCGGCTACACCTTC.

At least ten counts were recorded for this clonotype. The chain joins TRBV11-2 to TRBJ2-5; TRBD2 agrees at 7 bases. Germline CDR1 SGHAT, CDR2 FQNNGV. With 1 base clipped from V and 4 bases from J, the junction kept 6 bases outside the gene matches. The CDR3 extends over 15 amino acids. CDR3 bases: TGTGCCAGCAGCTTAGTACTAGCGTTGGGAGAGACCCAGTACTTC. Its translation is CASSLVLALGETQYF.

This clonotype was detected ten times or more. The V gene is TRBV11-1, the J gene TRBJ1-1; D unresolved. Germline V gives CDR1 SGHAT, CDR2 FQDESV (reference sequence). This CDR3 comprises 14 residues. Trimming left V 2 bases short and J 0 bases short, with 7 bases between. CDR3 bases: TGTGCCAGCAGCTTAAACCAGTTGAACACTGAAGCTTTCTTT. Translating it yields CASSLNQLNTEAFF.

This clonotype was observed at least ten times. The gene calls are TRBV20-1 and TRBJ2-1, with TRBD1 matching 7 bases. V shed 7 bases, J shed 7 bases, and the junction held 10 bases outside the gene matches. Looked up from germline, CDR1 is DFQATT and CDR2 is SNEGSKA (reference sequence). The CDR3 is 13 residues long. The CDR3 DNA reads TGCAGTGTTATGACAGGGAAGGGGAATGAGCAGTTCTTC. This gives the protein CSVMTGKGNEQFF.

The CDR3 DNA reads TGTGCCAGCAGCTTAGTGCGGGATTTAGGCGCAGATACGCAGTATTTT. Translating it yields CASSLVRDLGADTQYF. The chain employs TRBV5-4 and TRBJ2-3; D might be TRBD2 (6 bases). The V gene lost 2 bases and the J gene lost 4 bases, with 17 bases spanning the gap. CDR3 length: 16 residues. Germline lookup yields CDR1 SGHNT and CDR2 YYREEE (reference sequence).